This T cell receptor (beta chain) was captured by sequencing in a study of human T cells and chemical hapten exposure. Overall study context: Sensitization was performed using 2% DPC on a 2 cm by 2 cm upper inner arm skin site. The study lasted 20 to 30 weeks, and patients were dosed weekly with diphenylcyclopropenone on the scalp throughout.

V was trimmed by 6 bases and J by 12 bases, leaving 18 bases between them. From germline, CDR1 is SNHLY and CDR2 FYNNEI. The CDR3 runs to 12 residues. Each cDNA molecule in the library carried unique molecular identifiers. TCRdb reprocessed the reads via MiXCR and lists one record per CDR3 protein. The sample consists of approximately 2,000 distinct CDR3 sequences, approximately 50% of them appearing once. Treatment in this sample: therapeutic diphenylcyclopropenone sensitization with weekly scalp DPC. Patients had alopecia, were aged 18 to 70, and were not pregnant. The starting material was whole blood, obtained before DPC sensitization or 2, 6, or about 24 weeks after (not recorded which). This chain uses TRBV2 with TRBJ2-7; a possible D gene is TRBD1 (7 bases). The sequence came from an adult with alopecia areata. Some clones in this sample may be carry-over from other donors' samples. This table probably holds off-target reads from a library built for another chain. For the CDR3, the DNA is TGTGCCAGCAGGGAGGGGGCGACGGATCCGTACTTC. Residues: CASREGATDPYF.